Shown below are 3 T cell receptor beta chains from a single sample sequenced in a study of shared clonotypes between healthy human individuals. The assay was immunoSEQ multiplex PCR, and TCRdb's table has in-frame clones only and misses some. Here the sample spans 2.3 million or so clones, more than 85% being singletons. The sample comprised naive CD4+ T cells from PBMCs. Stated subset: CD45RA+ positively selected. Receptors were obtained from a man aged 18 to 30 in good health. Some clones in this sample may be carry-over from other donors' samples.

The V and J genes are TRBV7-2 and TRBJ2-3; 9 bases match TRBD1. Germline trimming cut 7 bases from V and 7 bases from J; bases unmatched to any gene: 12. The CDR3 is 15 amino acids. Germline CDR1 and CDR2: SGHTA and FQGNSA. The CDR3 DNA follows: TGTGCCAGCAACAACAGAGGGACAGGGACATATACGCAGTATTTT. This gives the protein CASNNRGTGTYTQYF.

The rearrangement uses TRBV28 and TRBJ1-4; D is perhaps TRBD1 (6 bases). V was shortened by 5 bases and J by 4 bases, with 17 bases between the two germline ends. CDR3 length: 16 amino acids. Germline V gene data show CDR1 as MDHEN and CDR2 as SYDVKM. DNA of the CDR3: TGTGCCAGCAGTGGCGCCCGGGGGCCCAATAATGAAAAACTGTTTTTT. Protein sequence: CASSGARGPNNEKLFF.

The chain is built from TRBV2 and TRBJ2-1; D is undetermined. CDR3 length: 15 amino acids. Deletions cut 2 bases from V and 3 bases from J, with 11 bases between. The V gene's germline CDR1 is SNHLY and CDR2 FYNNEI. The CDR3 loop is CASSEQGGYYNEQFF. CDR3 coding DNA: TGTGCCAGCAGTGAACAAGGCGGATACTACAATGAGCAGTTCTTC.